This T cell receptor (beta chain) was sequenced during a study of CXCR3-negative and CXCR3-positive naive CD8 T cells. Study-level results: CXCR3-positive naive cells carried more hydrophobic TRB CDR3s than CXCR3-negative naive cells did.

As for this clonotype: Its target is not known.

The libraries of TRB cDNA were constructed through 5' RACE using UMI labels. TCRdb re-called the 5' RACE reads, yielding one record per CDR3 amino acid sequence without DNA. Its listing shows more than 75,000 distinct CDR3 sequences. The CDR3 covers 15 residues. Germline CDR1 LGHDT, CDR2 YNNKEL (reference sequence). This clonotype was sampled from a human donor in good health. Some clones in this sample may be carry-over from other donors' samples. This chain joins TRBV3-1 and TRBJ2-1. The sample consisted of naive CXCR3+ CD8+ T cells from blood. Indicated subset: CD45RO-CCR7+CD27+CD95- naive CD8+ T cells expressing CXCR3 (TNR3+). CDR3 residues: CASSQDRNPYNEQFF.